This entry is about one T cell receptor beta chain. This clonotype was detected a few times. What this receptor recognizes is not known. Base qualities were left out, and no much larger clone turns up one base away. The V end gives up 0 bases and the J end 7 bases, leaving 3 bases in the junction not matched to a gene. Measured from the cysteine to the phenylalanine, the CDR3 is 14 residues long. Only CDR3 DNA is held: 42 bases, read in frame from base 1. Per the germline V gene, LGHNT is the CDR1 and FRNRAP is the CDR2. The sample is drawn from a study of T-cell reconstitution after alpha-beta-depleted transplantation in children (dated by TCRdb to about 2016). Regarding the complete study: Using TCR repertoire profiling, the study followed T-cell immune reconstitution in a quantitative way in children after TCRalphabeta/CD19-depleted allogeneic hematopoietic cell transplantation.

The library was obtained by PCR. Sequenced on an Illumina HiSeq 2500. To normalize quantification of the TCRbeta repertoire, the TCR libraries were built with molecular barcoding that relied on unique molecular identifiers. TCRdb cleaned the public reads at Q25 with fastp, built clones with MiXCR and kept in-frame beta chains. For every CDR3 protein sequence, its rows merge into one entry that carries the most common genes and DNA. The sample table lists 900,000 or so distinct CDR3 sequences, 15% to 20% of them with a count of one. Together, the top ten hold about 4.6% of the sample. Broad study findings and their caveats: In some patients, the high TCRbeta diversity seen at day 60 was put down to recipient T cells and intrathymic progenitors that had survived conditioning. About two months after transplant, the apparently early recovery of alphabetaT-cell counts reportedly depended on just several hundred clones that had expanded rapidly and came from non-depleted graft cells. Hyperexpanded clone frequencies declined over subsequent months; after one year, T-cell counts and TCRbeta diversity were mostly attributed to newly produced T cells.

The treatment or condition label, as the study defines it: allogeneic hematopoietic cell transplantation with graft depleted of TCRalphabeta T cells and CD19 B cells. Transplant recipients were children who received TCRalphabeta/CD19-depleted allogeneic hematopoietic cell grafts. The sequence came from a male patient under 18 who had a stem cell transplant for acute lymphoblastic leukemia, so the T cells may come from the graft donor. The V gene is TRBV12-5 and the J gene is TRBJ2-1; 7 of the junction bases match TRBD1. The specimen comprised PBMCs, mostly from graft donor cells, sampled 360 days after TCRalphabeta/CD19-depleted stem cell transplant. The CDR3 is CASGLVVTGNEQFF. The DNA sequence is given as TGTGCTAGTGGTTTGGTGGTGACAGGGAATGAGCAGTTCTTC.